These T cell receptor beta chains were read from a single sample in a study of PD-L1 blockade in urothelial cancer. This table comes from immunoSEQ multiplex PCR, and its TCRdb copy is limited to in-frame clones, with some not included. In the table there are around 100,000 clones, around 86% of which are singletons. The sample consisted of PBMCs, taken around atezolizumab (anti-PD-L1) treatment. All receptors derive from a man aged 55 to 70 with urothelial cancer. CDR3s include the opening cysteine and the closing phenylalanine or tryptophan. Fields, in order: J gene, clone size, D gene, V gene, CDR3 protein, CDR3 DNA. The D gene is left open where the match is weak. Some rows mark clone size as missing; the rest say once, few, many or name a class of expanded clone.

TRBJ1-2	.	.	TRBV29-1	CSVGEVAGEGYTF	TGCAGCGTGGGAGAGGTAGCAGGGGAGGGCTACACCTTC
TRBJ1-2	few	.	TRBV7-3	CASGEGHYGYTF	TGTGCCAGCGGGGAGGGCCACTATGGCTACACCTTC
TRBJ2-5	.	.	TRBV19	CASSMTAIQTQYF	TGTGCCAGTAGTATGACAGCGATCCAGACCCAGTACTTC
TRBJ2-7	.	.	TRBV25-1	CASSEYGTEISGQYF	TGTGCCAGCAGTGAATATGGGACTGAAATCTCCGGGCAGTACTTC
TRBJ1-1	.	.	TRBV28	CASNLGGPPNTEAFF	TGTGCCAGCAACTTGGGGGGGCCCCCGAACACTGAAGCTTTCTTT
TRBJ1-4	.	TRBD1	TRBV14	CASSHPVPGQGSGLFF	TGTGCCAGCAGCCACCCCGTCCCGGGACAGGGGAGCGGACTGTTTTTT
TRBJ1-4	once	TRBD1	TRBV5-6	CASSQQGVNEKLFF	TGTGCCAGCAGCCAACAGGGGGTTAATGAAAAACTGTTTTTT
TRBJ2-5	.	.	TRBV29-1	CSVVASQETQYF	TGCAGCGTTGTAGCCTCACAAGAGACCCAGTACTTC
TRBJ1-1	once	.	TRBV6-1	CASSVSSKTEAFF	TGTGCCAGCAGTGTTTCCAGTAAGACTGAAGCTTTCTTT
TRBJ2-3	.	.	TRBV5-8	CASSLGGLGSTDTQYF	TGTGCCAGCAGCTTGGGGGGGCTGGGTAGCACAGATACGCAGTATTTT
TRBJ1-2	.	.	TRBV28	CASSLGGANYGYTF	TGTGCCAGCAGCTTGGGGGGGGCAAACTATGGCTACACCTTC
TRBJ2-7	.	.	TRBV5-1	CASSSRGYYEQYF	TGCGCCAGCAGCAGTAGGGGCTACTACGAGCAGTACTTC
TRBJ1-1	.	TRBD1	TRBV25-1	CASSTGGNTEAFF	TGTGCCAGCAGTACAGGGGGGAACACTGAAGCTTTCTTT
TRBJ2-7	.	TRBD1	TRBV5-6	CASSLGSRGREQYF	TGTGCCAGCAGCTTGGGCTCCAGGGGGCGAGAGCAGTACTTC
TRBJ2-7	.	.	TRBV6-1	CASHPGQSYEQYF	TGTGCCAGCCACCCCGGACAGTCCTACGAGCAGTACTTC
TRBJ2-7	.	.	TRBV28	CASRGVTSSEQYF	TGTGCCAGCAGGGGAGTCACCTCCTCCGAGCAGTACTTC
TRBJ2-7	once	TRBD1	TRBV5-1	CASSPGGEQYF	TGCGCCAGCAGCCCAGGGGGCGAGCAGTACTTC
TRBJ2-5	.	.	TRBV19	CASSLSGGGQETQYF	TGTGCCAGTAGTCTTTCGGGCGGAGGCCAAGAGACCCAGTACTTC
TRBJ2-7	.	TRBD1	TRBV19	CASSILGQGAGEQYF	TGTGCCAGTAGTATTCTTGGACAGGGGGCTGGCGAGCAGTACTTC
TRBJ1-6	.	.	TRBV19	CASSIPTVYNSPLHF	TGTGCCAGTAGTATACCGACAGTCTATAATTCACCCCTCCACTTT
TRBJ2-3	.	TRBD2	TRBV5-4	CASSFLRGGSTDTQYF	TGTGCCAGCAGCTTCCTCCGGGGGGGGAGCACAGATACGCAGTATTTT
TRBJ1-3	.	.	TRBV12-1	CASSFTARISGTIYF	TGTGCCAGCAGCTTTACCGCGCGTATATCAGGCACCATATATTTT
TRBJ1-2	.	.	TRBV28	CASSSPRGVLDGYTF	TGTGCCAGCAGTTCCCCGCGGGGGGTCCTAGATGGCTACACCTTC
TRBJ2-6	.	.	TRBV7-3	CASSSPDQERAGANVLTF	TGTGCCAGCAGCTCTCCGGACCAGGAGAGGGCTGGGGCCAACGTCCTGACTTTC
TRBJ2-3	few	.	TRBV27	CASSPSTDTQYF	TGTGCCAGCAGTCCGAGCACAGATACGCAGTATTTT
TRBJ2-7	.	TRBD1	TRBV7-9	CASASGTGTYEQYF	TGTGCCAGCGCGTCCGGGACAGGAACCTACGAGCAGTACTTC
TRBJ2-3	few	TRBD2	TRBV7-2	CASSGAGRSTDTQYF	TGTGCCAGCAGCGGAGCGGGGAGAAGCACAGATACGCAGTATTTT
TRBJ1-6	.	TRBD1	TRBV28	CASSPKDRVNSPLHF	TGTGCCAGCAGTCCAAAGGACAGGGTTAATTCACCCCTCCACTTT
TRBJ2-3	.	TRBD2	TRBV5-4	CASSSGLAGSTDTQYF	TGTGCCAGCAGCTCGGGACTAGCGGGTAGCACAGATACGCAGTATTTT
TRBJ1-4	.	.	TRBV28	CATTTVKEKLFF	TGTGCCACAACCACGGTAAAGGAAAAACTGTTTTTT
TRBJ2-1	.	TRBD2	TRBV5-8	CASSLFGTSGSNEQFF	TGTGCCAGCAGCTTGTTCGGCACTAGCGGGAGCAATGAGCAGTTCTTC
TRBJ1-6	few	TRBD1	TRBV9	CASRTGENSPLHF	TGTGCCAGCAGGACAGGGGAGAATTCACCCCTCCACTTT
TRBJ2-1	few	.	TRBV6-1	CASVGRERTDNEQFF	TGTGCCAGCGTGGGCAGGGAACGAACTGACAATGAGCAGTTCTTC
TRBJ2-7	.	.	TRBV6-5	CASSYVPPSHPGEQYF	TGTGCCAGCAGTTACGTTCCCCCGAGTCACCCCGGCGAGCAGTACTTC
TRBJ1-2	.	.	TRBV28	CASSLGADRGLRGYTF	TGTGCCAGCAGTTTAGGTGCAGACCGGGGATTGCGAGGCTACACCTTC
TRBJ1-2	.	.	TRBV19	CATSTQSSNYGYTF	TGTGCCACCTCCACACAGTCCTCTAACTATGGCTACACCTTC
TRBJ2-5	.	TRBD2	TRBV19	CASSTGTSGRTQETQYF	TGTGCCAGTAGTACTGGGACTAGCGGGAGGACCCAAGAGACCCAGTACTTC
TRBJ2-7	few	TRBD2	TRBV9	CASSGTSVSRTYEQYF	TGTGCCAGCAGCGGGACTAGCGTGAGCCGGACATACGAGCAGTACTTC
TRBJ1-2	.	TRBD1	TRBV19	CASSPGQGTPYGYTF	TGTGCCAGTAGTCCCGGACAGGGAACCCCCTATGGCTACACCTTC
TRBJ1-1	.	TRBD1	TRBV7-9	CASDPGTGGTEAFF	TGTGCCAGCGACCCCGGGACAGGGGGCACTGAAGCTTTCTTT
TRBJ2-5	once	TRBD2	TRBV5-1	CASSSTAAGDQETQYF	TGCGCCAGCAGCTCCACCGCCGCGGGAGACCAAGAGACCCAGTACTTC
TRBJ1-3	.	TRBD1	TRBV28	CASSFPRTGGTGNTIYF	TGTGCCAGCAGTTTTCCCCGGACAGGGGGAACTGGAAACACCATATATTTT
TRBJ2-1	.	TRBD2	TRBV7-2	CASSLGLAGGQAYNEQFF	TGTGCCAGCAGCTTGGGACTAGCGGGGGGGCAAGCCTACAATGAGCAGTTCTTC
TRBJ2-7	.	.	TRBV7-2	CASSWSGSYEQYF	TGTGCCAGCAGCTGGTCGGGATCCTACGAGCAGTACTTC
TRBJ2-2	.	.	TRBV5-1	CASSLDRPNTGELFF	TGCGCCAGCAGCTTGGACAGACCGAACACCGGGGAGCTGTTTTTT
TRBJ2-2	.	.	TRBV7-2	CASSIQGRTGELFF	TGTGCCAGCAGCATACAGGGTCGGACCGGGGAGCTGTTTTTT
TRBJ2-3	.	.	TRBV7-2	CASSLQGYTQYF	TGTGCCAGCAGCCTTCAGGGCTATACGCAGTATTTT
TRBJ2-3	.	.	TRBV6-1	CAGIQGFGTTDTQYF	TGTGCCGGAATACAGGGTTTCGGCACCACAGATACGCAGTATTTT
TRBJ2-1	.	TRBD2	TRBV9	CASSPGLAGDRAYNEQFF	TGTGCCAGCAGCCCGGGACTAGCGGGAGATCGCGCCTACAATGAGCAGTTCTTC